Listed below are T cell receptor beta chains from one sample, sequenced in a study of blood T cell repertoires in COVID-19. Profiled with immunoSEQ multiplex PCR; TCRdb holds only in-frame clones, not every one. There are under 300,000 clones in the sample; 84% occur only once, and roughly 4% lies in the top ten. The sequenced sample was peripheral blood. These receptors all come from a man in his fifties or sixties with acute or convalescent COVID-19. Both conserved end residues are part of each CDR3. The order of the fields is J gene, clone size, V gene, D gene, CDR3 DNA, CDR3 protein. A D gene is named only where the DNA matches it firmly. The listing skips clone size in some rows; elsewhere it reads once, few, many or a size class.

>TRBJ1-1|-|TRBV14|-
TGTGCCAGCAGCCAACACGGGACTCTGGGGACTGAAGCTTTCTTT
CASSQHGTLGTEAFF
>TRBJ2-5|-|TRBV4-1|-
TGCGCCAGCAGCCAAGGACTAGAAGAGACCCAGTACTTC
CASSQGLEETQYF
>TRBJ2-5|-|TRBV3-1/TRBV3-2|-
TGTGCCAGCAGCCAAGATGCTGGGCCGGAGACCCAGTACTTC
CASSQDAGPETQYF
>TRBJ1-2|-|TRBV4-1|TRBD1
TGCGCCAGCAGCCGGACAGGGGTACTTAACTATGGCTACACCTTC
CASSRTGVLNYGYTF
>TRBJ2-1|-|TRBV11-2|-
TGTGCCAGCAGCCCGATTGACAGCTACAATGAGCAGTTCTTC
CASSPIDSYNEQFF
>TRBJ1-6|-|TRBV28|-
TGTGCCAGCAGTTTATATGGCAGCGTAAATTCACCCCTCCACTTT
CASSLYGSVNSPLHF
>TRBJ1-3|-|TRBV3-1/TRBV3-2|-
TGTGCCAGCAGCCAAACCTATAACACCATATATTTT
CASSQTYNTIYF
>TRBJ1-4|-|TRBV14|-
TGTGCCAGCAGCCCAACAGGGACCGGTAGTGAAAAACTGTTTTTT
CASSPTGTGSEKLFF
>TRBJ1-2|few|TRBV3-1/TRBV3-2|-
TGTGCCAGCAGCTCAACTCGGGGGTACGGCTACACCTTC
CASSSTRGYGYTF
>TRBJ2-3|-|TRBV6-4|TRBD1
TGTGCCAGCAGTTACTCGGGACAGGGGAACACAGATACGCAGTATTTT
CASSYSGQGNTDTQYF